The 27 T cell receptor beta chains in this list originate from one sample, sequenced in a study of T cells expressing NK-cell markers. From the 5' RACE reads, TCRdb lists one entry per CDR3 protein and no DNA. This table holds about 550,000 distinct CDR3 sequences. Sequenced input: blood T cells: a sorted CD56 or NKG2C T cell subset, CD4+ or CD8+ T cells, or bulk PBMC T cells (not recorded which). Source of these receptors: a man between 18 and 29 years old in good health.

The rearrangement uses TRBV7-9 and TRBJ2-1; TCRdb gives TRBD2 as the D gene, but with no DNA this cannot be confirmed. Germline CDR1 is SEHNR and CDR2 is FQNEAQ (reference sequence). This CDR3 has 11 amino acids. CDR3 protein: CASPGLEGQFF.

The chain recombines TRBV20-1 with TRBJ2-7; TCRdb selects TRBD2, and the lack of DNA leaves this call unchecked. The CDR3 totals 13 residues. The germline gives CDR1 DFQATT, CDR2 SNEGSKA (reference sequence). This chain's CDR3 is CSAGDRTSGTQYF.

Here the CDR3 reads CASSLTLGTHRETQYF. The V gene is TRBV7-3, the J gene TRBJ2-5; TCRdb proposes TRBD2, but this gene call is untestable without DNA. The V gene's germline CDR1 is SGHTA and CDR2 FQGTGA. The length of the CDR3 is 16 residues.

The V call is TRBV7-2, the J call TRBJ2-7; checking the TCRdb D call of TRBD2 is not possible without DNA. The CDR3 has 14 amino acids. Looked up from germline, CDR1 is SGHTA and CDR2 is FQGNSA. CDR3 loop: CASSNGLAGGEQYF.

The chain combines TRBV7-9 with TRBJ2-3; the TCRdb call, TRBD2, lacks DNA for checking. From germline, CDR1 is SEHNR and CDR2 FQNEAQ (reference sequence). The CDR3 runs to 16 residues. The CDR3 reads CASSSITGSRTDTQYF.

The CDR3 here is CATSDLGTSGTGELFF. This rearrangement joins TRBV24-1 to TRBJ2-2; TCRdb lists TRBD2, though no DNA is available to test this call. CDR1 KGHDR and CDR2 SFDVKD come from the germline V gene. The CDR3 sequence is 16 residues long.

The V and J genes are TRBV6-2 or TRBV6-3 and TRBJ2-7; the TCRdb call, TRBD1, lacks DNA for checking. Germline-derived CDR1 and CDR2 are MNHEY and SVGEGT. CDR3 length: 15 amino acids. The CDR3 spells CASRTGLGESYEQYF.

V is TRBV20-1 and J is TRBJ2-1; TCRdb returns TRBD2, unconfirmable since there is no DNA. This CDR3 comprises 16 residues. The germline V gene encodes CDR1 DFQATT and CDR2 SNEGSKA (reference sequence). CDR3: CSARDARASGISEQFF.

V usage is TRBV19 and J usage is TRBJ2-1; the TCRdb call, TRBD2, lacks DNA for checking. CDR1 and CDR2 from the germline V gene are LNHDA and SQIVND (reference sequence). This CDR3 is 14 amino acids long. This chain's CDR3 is CASTRGGSYNEQFF.

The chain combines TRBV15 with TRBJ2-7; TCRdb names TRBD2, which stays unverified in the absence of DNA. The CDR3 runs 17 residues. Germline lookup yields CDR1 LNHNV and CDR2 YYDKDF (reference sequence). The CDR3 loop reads CATSRDTLTSGDYEQYF.

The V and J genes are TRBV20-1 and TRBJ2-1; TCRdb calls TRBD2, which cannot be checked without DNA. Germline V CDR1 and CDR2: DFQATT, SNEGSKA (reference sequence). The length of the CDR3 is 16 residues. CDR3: CSARDKRAGDYNEQFF.

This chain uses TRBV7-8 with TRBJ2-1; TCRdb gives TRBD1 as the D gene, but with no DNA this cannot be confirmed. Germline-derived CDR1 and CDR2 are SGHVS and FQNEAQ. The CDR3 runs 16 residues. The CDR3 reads CASSFISLGGYNEQFF.

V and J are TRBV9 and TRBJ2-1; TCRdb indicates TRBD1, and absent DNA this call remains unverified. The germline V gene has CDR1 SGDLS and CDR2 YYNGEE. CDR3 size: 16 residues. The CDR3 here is CASSARTGGSYNEQFF. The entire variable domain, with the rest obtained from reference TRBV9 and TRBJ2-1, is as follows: DSGVTQTPKHLITATGQRVTLRCSPRSGDLSVYWYQQSLDQGLQFLIQYYNGEERAKGNILERFSAQQFPDLHSELNLSSLELGDSALYFCASSARTGGSYNEQFFGPGTRLTVL.

The CDR3 spells CASSLALNAYEQYF. V is TRBV5-1 and J is TRBJ2-7. Germline values: CDR1 SGHRS, CDR2 YFSETQ. CDR3 size: 14 residues.

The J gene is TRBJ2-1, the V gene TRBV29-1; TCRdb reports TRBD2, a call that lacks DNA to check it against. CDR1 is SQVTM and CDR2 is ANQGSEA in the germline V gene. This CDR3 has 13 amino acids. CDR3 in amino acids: CSVHSGRRGEQFF.

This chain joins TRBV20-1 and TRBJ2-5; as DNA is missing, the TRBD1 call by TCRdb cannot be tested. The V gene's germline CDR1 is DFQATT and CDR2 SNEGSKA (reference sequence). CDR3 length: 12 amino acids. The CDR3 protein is CSASGQSETQYF.

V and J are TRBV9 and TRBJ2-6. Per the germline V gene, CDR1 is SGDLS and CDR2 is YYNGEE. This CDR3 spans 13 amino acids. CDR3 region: CASSVGHDNVLTF. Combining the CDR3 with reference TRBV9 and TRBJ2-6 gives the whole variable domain DSGVTQTPKHLITATGQRVTLRCSPRSGDLSVYWYQQSLDQGLQFLIQYYNGEERAKGNILERFSAQQFPDLHSELNLSSLELGDSALYFCASSVGHDNVLTFGAGSRLTVL.

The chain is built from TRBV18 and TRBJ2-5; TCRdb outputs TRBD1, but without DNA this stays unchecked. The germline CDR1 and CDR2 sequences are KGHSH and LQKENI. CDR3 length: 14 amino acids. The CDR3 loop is CASSHRDGKETQYF.

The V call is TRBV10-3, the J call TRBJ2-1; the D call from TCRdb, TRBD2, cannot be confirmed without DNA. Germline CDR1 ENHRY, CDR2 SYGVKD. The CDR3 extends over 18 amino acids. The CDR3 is CAISVLTSGARSYNEQFF.

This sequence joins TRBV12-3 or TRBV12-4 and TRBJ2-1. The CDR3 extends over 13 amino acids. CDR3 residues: CASSLRVPNEQFF.

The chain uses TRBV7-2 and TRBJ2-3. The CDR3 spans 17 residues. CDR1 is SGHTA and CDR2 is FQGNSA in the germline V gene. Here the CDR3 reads CASSLTLFPESTDTQYF.

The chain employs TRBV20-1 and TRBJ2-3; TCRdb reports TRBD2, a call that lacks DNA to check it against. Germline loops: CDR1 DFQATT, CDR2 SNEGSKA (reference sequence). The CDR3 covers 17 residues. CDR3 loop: CSARGNPQSGGTDTQYF.

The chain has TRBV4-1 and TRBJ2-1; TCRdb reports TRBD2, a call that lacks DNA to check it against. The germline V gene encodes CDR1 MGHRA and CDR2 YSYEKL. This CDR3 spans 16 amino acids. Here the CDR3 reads CASSQELAVSYNEQFF.

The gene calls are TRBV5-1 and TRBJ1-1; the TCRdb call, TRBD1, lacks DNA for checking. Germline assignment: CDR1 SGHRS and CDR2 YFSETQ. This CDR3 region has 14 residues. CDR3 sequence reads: CASREQGLNTEAFF.

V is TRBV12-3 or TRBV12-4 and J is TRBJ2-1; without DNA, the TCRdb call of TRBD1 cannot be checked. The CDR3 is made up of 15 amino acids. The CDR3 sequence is CASSFDSSFYNEQFF.

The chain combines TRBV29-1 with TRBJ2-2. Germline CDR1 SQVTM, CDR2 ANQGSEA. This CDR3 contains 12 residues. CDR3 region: CSALPNTGELFF.

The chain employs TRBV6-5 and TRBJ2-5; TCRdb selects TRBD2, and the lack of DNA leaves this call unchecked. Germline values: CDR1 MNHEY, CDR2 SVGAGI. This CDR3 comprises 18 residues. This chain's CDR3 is CASSYSSSGRGVQETQYF.